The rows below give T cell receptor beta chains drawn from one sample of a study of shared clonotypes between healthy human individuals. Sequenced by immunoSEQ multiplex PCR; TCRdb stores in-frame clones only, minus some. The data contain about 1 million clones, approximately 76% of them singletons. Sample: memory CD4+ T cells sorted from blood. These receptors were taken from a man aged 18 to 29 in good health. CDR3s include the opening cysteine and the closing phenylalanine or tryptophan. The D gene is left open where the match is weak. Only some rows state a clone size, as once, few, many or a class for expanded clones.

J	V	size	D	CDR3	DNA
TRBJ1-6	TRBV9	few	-	CASSAKERVGNSPLHF	TGTGCCAGCAGCGCTAAAGAGAGGGTCGGTAATTCACCCCTCCACTTT
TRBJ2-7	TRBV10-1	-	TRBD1	CASSAGQAYEQYF	TGCGCCAGCAGTGCGGGACAGGCCTACGAGCAGTACTTC
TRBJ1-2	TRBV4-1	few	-	CASSQDGGAYGYTF	TGCGCCAGCAGCCAAGATGGGGGCGCCTATGGCTACACCTTC
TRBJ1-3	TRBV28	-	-	CASSLGGASGNTIYF	TGTGCCAGCAGTTTAGGGGGAGCCTCTGGAAACACCATATATTTT
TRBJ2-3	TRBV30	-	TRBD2	CAWTSGATDTQYF	TGTGCCTGGACTAGCGGGGCCACAGATACGCAGTATTTT
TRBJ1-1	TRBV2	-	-	CASSGAWGNTEAFF	TGTGCCAGCAGCGGTGCTTGGGGGAACACTGAAGCTTTCTTT
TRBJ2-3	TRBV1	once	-	CTSSQASGSGREGTDTQYF	TGCACCAGCAGCCAGGCTAGCGGGAGTGGCAGAGAGGGCACAGATACGCAGTATTTT
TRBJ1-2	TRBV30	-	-	CAWEEVTIGGYGYTF	TGTGCCTGGGAGGAAGTGACAATAGGAGGCTATGGCTACACCTTC
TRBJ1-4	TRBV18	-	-	CASSPNGRNEKLFF	TGTGCCAGCTCACCTAACGGACGGAATGAAAAACTGTTTTTT
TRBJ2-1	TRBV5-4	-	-	CASSFPGGPSYNEQFF	TGTGCCAGCAGCTTCCCTGGCGGGCCTTCCTACAATGAGCAGTTCTTC
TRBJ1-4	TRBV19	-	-	CASSTGGTNEKLFF	TGTGCCAGTAGTACGGGGGGAACTAATGAAAAACTGTTTTTT
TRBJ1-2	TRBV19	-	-	CASSTGDRVYGYTF	TGTGCCAGTAGTACAGGGGATCGGGTCTATGGCTACACCTTC
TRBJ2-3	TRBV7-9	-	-	CASSYVLGGTDTQYF	TGTGCCAGCAGCTACGTCTTGGGTGGCACAGATACGCAGTATTTT
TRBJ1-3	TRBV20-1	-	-	CSANGMNTIYF	TGCAGTGCTAATGGGATGAACACCATATATTTT
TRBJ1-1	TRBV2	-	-	CASSVATEAFF	TGTGCCAGCAGTGTGGCGACTGAAGCTTTCTTT
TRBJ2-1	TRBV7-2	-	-	CASSVRDSGEQFF	TGTGCCAGCAGCGTCCGGGATAGCGGTGAGCAGTTCTTC
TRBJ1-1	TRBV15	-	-	CATSRDPAEGNRAFF	TGTGCCACCAGCAGAGATCCGGCGGAGGGGAATCGGGCTTTCTTT
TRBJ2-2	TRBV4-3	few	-	CASSQAENTGELFF	TGCGCCAGCAGCCAAGCCGAGAACACCGGGGAGCTGTTTTTT
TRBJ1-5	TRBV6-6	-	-	CASSSTDQPQHF	TGTGCCAGCAGTTCCACAGATCAGCCCCAGCATTTT
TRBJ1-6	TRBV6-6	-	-	CASSPGRTNSPLHF	TGTGCCAGCAGTCCGGGACGGACTAATTCACCCCTCCACTTT
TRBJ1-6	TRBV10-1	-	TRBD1	CASSEGGYGTEYNSPLHF	TGCGCCAGCAGTGAAGGAGGATACGGGACAGAATATAATTCACCCCTCCACTTT
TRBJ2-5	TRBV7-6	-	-	CASSPSKGETQYF	TGTGCCAGCAGCCCGAGTAAGGGGGAGACCCAGTACTTC
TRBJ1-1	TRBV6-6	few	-	CASSWDGHTEAFF	TGTGCCAGCAGTTGGGACGGGCACACTGAAGCTTTCTTT
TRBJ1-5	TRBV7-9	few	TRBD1	CASSSKGQGNQPQHF	TGTGCCAGCAGCTCTAAGGGACAGGGAAATCAGCCCCAGCATTTT
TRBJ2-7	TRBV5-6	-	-	CASSRPIGEQYF	TGTGCCAGCAGCCGTCCTATCGGCGAGCAGTACTTC
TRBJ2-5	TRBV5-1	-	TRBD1	CASSTQGAKETQYF	TGCGCCAGCAGCACACAGGGGGCAAAAGAGACCCAGTACTTC
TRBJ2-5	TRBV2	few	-	CASQGRFQETQYF	TGTGCCAGTCAGGGGCGGTTCCAAGAGACCCAGTACTTC
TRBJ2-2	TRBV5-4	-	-	CASSPTLTANTGELFF	TGTGCCAGCAGCCCGACCCTTACCGCGAACACCGGGGAGCTGTTTTTT
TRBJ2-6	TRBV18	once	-	CASSPSSQGSGANVLTF	TGTGCCAGCTCACCCTCCAGCCAGGGCTCTGGGGCCAACGTCCTGACTTTC
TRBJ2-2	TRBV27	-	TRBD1	CASRMTGGINTGELFF	TGTGCCAGCAGAATGACAGGGGGAATAAACACCGGGGAGCTGTTTTTT
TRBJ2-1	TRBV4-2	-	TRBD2	CASSQRPGLAGFDEQFF	TGTGCCAGCAGCCAGCGTCCGGGACTAGCGGGATTCGATGAGCAGTTCTTC
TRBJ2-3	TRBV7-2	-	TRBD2	CASSFRAGGTDTQYF	TGTGCCAGCAGCTTCAGGGCGGGGGGCACAGATACGCAGTATTTT
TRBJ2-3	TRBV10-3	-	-	CAISESSLQGKQYF	TGTGCCATCAGTGAGAGTAGTTTACAGGGTAAGCAGTATTTT
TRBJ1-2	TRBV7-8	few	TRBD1	CASSRGVGTANYGYTF	TGTGCCAGCAGCAGGGGTGTGGGGACAGCTAACTATGGCTACACCTTC
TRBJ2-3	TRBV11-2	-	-	CASSLRGLTTDTQYF	TGTGCCAGCAGCCTCCGGGGACTCACCACAGATACGCAGTATTTT
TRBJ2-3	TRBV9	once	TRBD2	CASSARQEGTSGGRTDTQYF	TGTGCCAGCAGCGCCAGACAGGAGGGGACTAGCGGTGGGCGCACAGATACGCAGTATTTT
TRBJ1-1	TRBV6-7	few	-	CASSFRRFWNTEAFF	TGTGCCAGCAGTTTTCGGAGATTCTGGAACACTGAAGCTTTCTTT
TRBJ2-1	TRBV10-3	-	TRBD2	CAIRTGLAGVRDEQFF	TGTGCCATCAGAACGGGACTAGCGGGAGTTCGCGATGAGCAGTTCTTC
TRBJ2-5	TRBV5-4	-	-	CASSPEGLQETQYF	TGTGCCAGCAGCCCAGAGGGACTCCAAGAGACCCAGTACTTC
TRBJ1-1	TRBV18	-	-	CASSPPPRTEAFF	TGTGCCAGCTCACCCCCGCCACGGACTGAAGCTTTCTTT